These 24 T cell receptor beta chains originate from one sample sequenced in a study of cytomegalovirus exposure and HLA in healthy donors. Method: immunoSEQ multiplex PCR; TCRdb's copy keeps in-frame clones and lacks some. Among over 200,000 clones, approximately 86% were seen once, and the ten largest hold roughly 2.8%. Sequenced sample: PBMCs. These receptors all stem from a woman aged 18-35 years in good health and CMV-seronegative.

The rearrangement links TRBV19 to TRBJ2-3; perhaps TRBD1 as D (5 bases). The CDR3 covers 15 residues. With 6 bases removed from V and 0 bases from J, the gap between germline ends came to 13 bases. The germline V gene encodes CDR1 LNHDA and CDR2 SQIVND (reference sequence). CDR3 region: CASSSQGHSTDTQYF. CDR3 DNA: TGTGCCAGTAGCAGCCAGGGTCACAGCACAGATACGCAGTATTTT.

This clone was seen once. The rearrangement joins TRBV29-1 to TRBJ2-3, with 8 bases aligning to TRBD1. CDR3 size: 15 residues. Germline-derived CDR1 and CDR2 are SQVTM and ANQGSEA. The junction had 7 bases not matched to a gene; V was cut back by 2 bases and J by 3 bases. The CDR3 sequence: CSVEPQGALTDTQYF. CDR3 bases: TGCAGCGTTGAACCCCAGGGGGCACTTACAGATACGCAGTATTTT.

The rearrangement uses TRBV10-2 and TRBJ1-1; the D gene is possibly TRBD1 (6 bases). CDR3 size: 16 residues. The ends were cut back, 0 bases at V and 11 bases at J, with 22 bases in the middle. Germline lookup yields CDR1 WSHSY and CDR2 SAAADI. The CDR3 sequence is CASSESKLQGSPTAFF. The CDR3 region has the DNA TGCGCCAGCAGTGAGTCGAAACTACAGGGCAGTCCCACGGCTTTCTTT.

The chain carries TRBV7-8 and TRBJ2-3, with 11 bases identical to TRBD2. The CDR3 is 16 residues long. Trimming removed 3 bases from V and 2 bases from J; junction bases left unmatched: 4. Germline V gives CDR1 SGHVS, CDR2 FQNEAQ. The CDR3 protein is CASSFPTSGITDTQYF. In DNA form, the CDR3 reads TGTGCCAGCAGCTTCCCGACTAGCGGGATCACAGATACGCAGTATTTT.

The rearrangement uses TRBV5-6 and TRBJ1-1; possible D gene TRBD1, 5 bases. V dropped 2 bases and J dropped 5 bases, with 10 bases sitting between them. The germline V gene has CDR1 SGHDT and CDR2 YYEEEE. This CDR3 spans 13 amino acids. Written as DNA, the CDR3 is TGTGCCAGCAGCTTCAACAGGTTGACTGAAGCTTTCTTT. It is translated as CASSFNRLTEAFF.

With respect to this clone: Different DNA sequences within this sample yield the same CDR3. The CDR3 loop reads CASSYKGGNEQFF. The DNA of the CDR3 is TGTGCCAGCAGTTATAAGGGGGGGAATGAGCAGTTCTTC. The rearrangement joins TRBV6-5 to TRBJ2-1; TRBD2 is a possible D gene (7 bases). This CDR3 comprises 13 residues. The germline gives CDR1 MNHEY, CDR2 SVGAGI. Trimming pared 3 bases from V and 7 bases from J, leaving 10 bases between.

The CDR3 DNA is TGCGCCAGCAGCCAGTACATAGCGGGAGGAGTCTACGAGCAGTACTTC. This codes for CASSQYIAGGVYEQYF. The chain carries TRBV4-1 and TRBJ2-7; 10 positions match TRBD2. Unmatched junction bases numbered 8, after V lost 3 bases and J lost 3 bases. The length of the CDR3 is 16 residues. Germline loops: CDR1 MGHRA, CDR2 YSYEKL.

The chain joins TRBV27 to TRBJ1-1, with D possibly TRBD1 on 5 matching bases. From germline, CDR1 is MNHEY and CDR2 SMNVEV (reference sequence). The CDR3 loop spans 14 amino acids. V shed 7 bases and J shed 4 bases, with 16 bases lying between them. The CDR3 sequence: CASIPWGLSTEAFF. The DNA of the CDR3 is TGTGCCAGCATTCCTTGGGGCTTGAGCACTGAAGCTTTCTTT.

The rearrangement uses TRBV7-9 and TRBJ2-2; 10 nucleotides match TRBD1. Germline trimming cut 7 bases from V and 7 bases from J; bases unmatched to any gene: 6. Germline loops: CDR1 SEHNR, CDR2 FQNEAQ (reference sequence). There are 14 residues in the CDR3. CDR3 coding DNA: TGTGCCAGCATGTACGGGACAGGGGTCGGGGAGCTGTTTTTT. Protein: CASMYGTGVGELFF.

The chain joins TRBV19 to TRBJ2-1; D is ambiguous. The CDR3 contains 14 residues. Looked up from germline, CDR1 is LNHDA and CDR2 is SQIVND (reference sequence). The V end lost 3 bases, the J end lost 0 bases, and 6 bases lay between the germline ends. For the CDR3, the DNA is TGTGCCAGTAGTATTTCTATCTCCTACAATGAGCAGTTCTTC. Its protein is CASSISISYNEQFF.

This clone was counted between two and nine times. This sequence joins TRBV11-2 and TRBJ1-2; D is undetermined. V lost 2 bases and J lost 5, with 12 bases in between. The length of the CDR3 is 14 residues. Looked up from germline, CDR1 is SGHAT and CDR2 is FQNNGV. The CDR3 DNA reads TGTGCCAGCAGCTTAAGCGAGGCTGAGTATGGCTACACCTTC. It specifies CASSLSEAEYGYTF.

As for this clone: One end of the junction fails to match germline, which may point to a read error. The rearrangement joins TRBV5-6 to TRBJ2-1; possibly TRBD2 for D (6 bases). The V gene's germline CDR1 is SGHDT and CDR2 YYEEEE. The length of the CDR3 is 14 residues. CDR3 nucleotides: TGTACCAGCAGCTTGGGGATGGGGGGCAATGAGCAGTTCTTC. This gives the protein CTSSLGMGGNEQFF.

The V gene is TRBV28, the J gene TRBJ1-5; no reliable D call. The length of the CDR3 is 15 residues. V lost 1 base, J lost 2 bases, and 9 bases lay in between. Germline V lookup: CDR1 MDHEN, CDR2 SYDVKM. CDR3 amino acids: CASSLSPGGNQPQHF. The CDR3 DNA sequence: TGTGCCAGCAGTTTATCCCCCGGGGGCAATCAGCCCCAGCATTTT.

This clone occurred once. The chain combines TRBV19 with TRBJ1-1, with D possibly matching TRBD1 (5 bases). This CDR3 spans 14 amino acids. Per the germline V gene, CDR1 is LNHDA and CDR2 is SQIVND (reference sequence). Trimming pared 6 bases from V and 3 bases from J, leaving 14 bases between. The CDR3 loop reads CASREAGIDTEAFF. The CDR3 coding sequence is TGTGCCAGTAGAGAGGCAGGGATAGACACTGAAGCTTTCTTT.

The gene calls are TRBV28 and TRBJ1-5, with a possible D match to TRBD1 (6 bases). Germline values: CDR1 MDHEN, CDR2 SYDVKM. The CDR3 has 15 residues. V was clipped by 2 bases and J by 4 bases, with 12 bases between them. CDR3 coding DNA: TGTGCCAGCAGTTTACGGCGGCAGGGGAATCAGCCCCAGCATTTT. Encoded protein: CASSLRRQGNQPQHF. The complete variable domain, with remaining parts taken from reference TRBV28 and TRBJ1-5, reads DVKVTQSSRYLVKRTGEKVFLECVQDMDHENMFWYRQDPGLGLRLIYFSYDVKMKEKGDIPEGYSVSREKKERFSLILESASTNQTSMYLCASSLRRQGNQPQHFGDGTRLSIL.

The V and J genes are TRBV28 and TRBJ2-3, with 7 bases that match TRBD1. V lost 7 bases, J lost 5 bases, and 9 bases stayed unmatched. Per the germline V gene, CDR1 is MDHEN and CDR2 is SYDVKM. The CDR3 extends over 14 amino acids. The DNA of the CDR3 is TGTGCCAGCAAATACGGGACAGTGGAAGATACGCAGTATTTT. The encoded protein is CASKYGTVEDTQYF. Full variable domain (missing parts from reference TRBV28 and TRBJ2-3): DVKVTQSSRYLVKRTGEKVFLECVQDMDHENMFWYRQDPGLGLRLIYFSYDVKMKEKGDIPEGYSVSREKKERFSLILESASTNQTSMYLCASKYGTVEDTQYFGPGTRLTVL.

This chain uses TRBV9 with TRBJ1-3, with 8 bases identical to TRBD1. The CDR3 length is 15 residues. V lost 4 bases, J lost 4 bases, and 7 bases stayed unmatched. Germline loops: CDR1 SGDLS, CDR2 YYNGEE. CDR3: CASSTRTGRGNTIYF. The CDR3 bases are TGTGCCAGCAGCACCCGGACAGGGCGGGGAAACACCATATATTTT.

This rearrangement joins TRBV4-1 to TRBJ1-1; maybe TRBD1 (6 bases). Germline CDR1 and CDR2: MGHRA and YSYEKL. The CDR3 loop spans 14 amino acids. V lost 4 bases and J lost 5, with 14 bases in between. CDR3 in DNA: TGCGCCAGCAGCCCCACAGGGACCCCTACTGAAGCTTTCTTT. It encodes CASSPTGTPTEAFF.

The V gene is TRBV29-1, the J gene TRBJ2-1, with 9 positions matching TRBD1. The CDR3 is made up of 14 amino acids. V gave up 7 bases and J gave up 8 bases; unmatched junction bases: 12. The germline V gene has CDR1 SQVTM and CDR2 ANQGSEA. The CDR3 DNA follows: TGCAGCGCGAACTTTGCGGACAGGGGTTATGAGCAGTTCTTC. The encoded protein is CSANFADRGYEQFF.

The CDR3 here is CASSPSQRRPQYF. The CDR3 DNA reads as TGTGCCAGCTCACCCTCTCAAAGGAGGCCTCAGTACTTC. The rearrangement joins TRBV18 to TRBJ2-7; possible D gene TRBD2, 5 bases. This CDR3 contains 13 residues. V was shortened by 3 bases and J by 10 bases, with 16 bases between the two germline ends. The germline CDR1 and CDR2 sequences are KGHSH and LQKENI.

This chain joins TRBV4-1 and TRBJ2-1, with 9 bases fitting TRBD2. V shed 4 bases, J shed 9 bases, and the junction held 13 bases outside the gene matches. The CDR3 contains 16 residues. Germline lookup yields CDR1 MGHRA and CDR2 YSYEKL. The CDR3 nucleotides are TGCGCCAGCAGCCCGAAACTGGGGACTAGCCGCCGTGAGCAGTTCTTC. Amino acids: CASSPKLGTSRREQFF.

CDR3 DNA: TGCGCCAGCAGCCGGAATTCGGGACTGATGAACACTGAAGCTTTCTTT. Translating gives CASSRNSGLMNTEAFF. This chain joins TRBV4-3 and TRBJ1-1; D is possibly TRBD1 (5 bases). Looked up from germline, CDR1 is LGHNA and CDR2 is YSLEER. This CDR3 contains 16 residues. V gave up 4 bases and J gave up 0 bases, with 15 bases separating them.

The rearrangement joins TRBV7-6 to TRBJ2-2; 7 positions agree with TRBD1. Germline values: CDR1 SGHVS, CDR2 FNYEAQ. The CDR3 has 17 amino acids. J gave up 1 base and V 1 base, and 6 bases lay outside the gene matches. The CDR3 region is CASSLERGDRNTGELFF. The CDR3 nucleotides are TGTGCCAGCAGCTTAGAGCGTGGGGACAGGAACACCGGGGAGCTGTTTTTT.

CDR3 amino acids: CASSPHLDRTDQPQHF. The CDR3, as DNA: TGTGCCAGCAGTCCTCACTTAGACAGGACGGATCAGCCCCAGCATTTT. The V call is TRBV27, the J call TRBJ1-5, with a tentative D call TRBD1 (6 bases). The V gene's germline CDR1 is MNHEY and CDR2 SMNVEV (reference sequence). V was pared by 5 bases and J by 5 bases, with 19 bases between. The CDR3 is 16 amino acids.